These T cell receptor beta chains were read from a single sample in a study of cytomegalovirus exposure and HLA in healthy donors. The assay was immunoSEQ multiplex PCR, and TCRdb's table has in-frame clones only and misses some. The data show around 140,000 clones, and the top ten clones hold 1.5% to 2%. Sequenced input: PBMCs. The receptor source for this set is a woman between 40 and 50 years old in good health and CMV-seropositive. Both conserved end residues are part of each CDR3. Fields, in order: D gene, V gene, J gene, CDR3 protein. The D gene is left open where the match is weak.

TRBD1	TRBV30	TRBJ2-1	CAWSVPDRAYNEQFF
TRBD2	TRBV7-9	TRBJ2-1	CASISGGLVVEEQFF
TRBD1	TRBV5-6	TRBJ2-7	CASSFPGQGNEQYF
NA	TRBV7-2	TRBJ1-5	CASSLSGGNQPQHF
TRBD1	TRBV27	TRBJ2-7	CASSLGTGGWNEQYF
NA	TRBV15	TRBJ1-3	CATSRGSSGNTIYF
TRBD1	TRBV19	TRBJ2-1	CASSWGQGSPSYNEQFF
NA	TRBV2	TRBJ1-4	CASSTGTPEKLFF
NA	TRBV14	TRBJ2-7	CASTSGESPRMEQYF
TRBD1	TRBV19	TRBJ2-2	CASSLRTGGNTGELFF
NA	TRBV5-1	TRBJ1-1	CASSLSGDTEAFF
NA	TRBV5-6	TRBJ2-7	CASSVTGPYEQYF